The entry below gives a single TCR beta chain sequence along with its context. Its antigen is unknown. No much larger clone is present one base from it, and per-base qualities are unavailable. This sample stems from a study of cytomegalovirus exposure and HLA in healthy donors listed by TCRdb under 2017. For context, the study as a whole: An earlier analysis of approximately 590 of the donors reported 250 to 350 Gb of sequence data and 100 million to 130 million unique TCR beta sequences from 150 million to 200 million T cells. Besides the first cohort of around 700 subjects, a separate validation cohort made up of 120 different subjects was used. To decide whether each TCR beta V gene segment behaved as functional or pseudogenic, an earlier analysis of some 600 of the donors relied on high-throughput TCR beta sequencing. HLA typing included class I and class II loci at four-digit resolution. To study patterns of TCR occurrence, a later analysis re-analyzed previously published TCR beta repertoires from 600 to 750 donors and added high-resolution HLA genotyping. Donor age, sex, ethnicity and CMV serostatus were compiled alongside the repertoire data. The study aimed to test whether cataloging public T cell receptors could reveal signatures of past pathogen exposure. An early release that covered some 640 HLA-typed donors contained around 300 gigabases of sequencing data and some 87 million unique TCR sequences. The study used immunosequencing to profile the T cell repertoires of 670 or so subjects and linked those repertoires to cytomegalovirus serostatus. Of the approximately 400 genotyped donors, roughly 80% fell in the genetic ancestry cluster associated with self-reported Caucasian donors. A handful of DR-DQ haplotypes were handled as single units for association and clustering because linkage in the cohort was strong. In a later genetic analysis, genome-wide SNP genotypes for 398 of the 666 donors were used, and that subset was treated as a discovery cohort. The study combined high-throughput TCR immunosequencing, statistical association of individual TCRs with disease status, and machine learning to predict cytomegalovirus infection status. Rather than using new phenotypic data, the later analysis identified candidate immune exposures from TCR beta sequences and from how often those sequences occurred across donors. Typing coverage differed by locus: A, B, C, DRB1 and DQB1 were typed in roughly 620-630 donors, DQA1 in roughly 500, DPA1 in nearly 610, and DPB1 in 472. Every repertoire in the discovery cohort had been generated on one and the same sequencing platform. On average, over 200,000 unique TCR beta nucleotide sequences were sequenced per donor among 398 genotyped donors of the cohort, with around 19% of those sequences being non-productive. Broad study findings and their caveats: Some IMGT-functional V segments, including TRBV6-2 and TRBV6-3, could not be told apart with the 87-base-pair reads, so those segments were excluded. A further reported finding was that TCR beta sequences accurately predicted the HLA-A and HLA-B alleles for most subjects in the first cohort. According to a later genetic analysis, donors in an Asian-associated ancestry cluster had fewer N-insertions in productive TCRs than the roughly 700-donor mean. An association between a missense DCLRE1C variant and V-gene and J-gene trimming of TCR beta chains was found in a later genetic analysis and replicated in an independent cohort. In a later analysis, several top co-occurrence clusters were reported to appear linked to parvovirus B19, influenza, CMV and Epstein-Barr virus. Sequencing depth was assumed to be roughly uniform across donors in the presence/absence analyses, though that assumption may not hold. An earlier analysis of approximately 500 of the donors showed that most TCR beta V segments appeared in productive rearrangements either about 87% or about 30% of the time, which broadly matched IMGT annotations. A later analysis found that TCR association rates varied across HLA loci, with DRB1 alleles showing the most associated TCRs and HLA-C alleles the fewest. A later analysis found that HLA-associated TCR beta chains were more clonally expanded and had lower generation probabilities than equally common non-associated chains. The authors suggested that the approach could potentially be generalized to other disease states and immunological phenotypes. A few of the identified cytomegalovirus-associated TCR beta chains were confirmed in vitro to be specific for cytomegalovirus antigens. Seventeen rarely observed V segments, including chromosome 9 orphons, were excluded from the earlier analysis of approximately 500 of the donors because counts were too low. Across donors, most TCR sequences were observed very rarely, whereas some public TCRs were present in many individuals. Correlated functional status among segregating V segments might reflect linkage disequilibrium, but an unknown experimental factor could not be ruled out. Immune exposure information for the cohort was limited to CMV serostatus. Only TCR beta chains were sequenced in this cohort, and the absence of alpha or paired-chain data limited detectable features. In a later analysis, most CMV-associated TCR beta chains were found to appear HLA-restricted, with HLA associations seemingly driven largely by CMV exposure. The classifier was reported to diagnose cytomegalovirus status with high specificity and sensitivity in both the original cohort and the validation cohort. When HLA alleles, especially DR and DQ, strongly co-occurred, TCR associations were difficult to assign to individual alleles. A cluster of highly shared sequence variants was judged likely to be a technical artifact of the sequencing pipeline. In a later analysis, some 17,000 TCR beta sequences were associated with specific HLA alleles at a false discovery rate of 0.05. Because some donors lacked HLA typing at each locus, the association tests relied only on the typed subset. The study gave a list of over 150 TCR beta chains associated with cytomegalovirus.

Taken from cysteine to phenylalanine, the CDR3 has 14 residues. Only CDR3 DNA remains: 42 bases, in frame from the first base. Sequences MNHNY (CDR1) and SVGAGI (CDR2) are obtained from the germline V gene (reference sequence). Relative to germline, V is 8 bases shorter and J is 3 bases shorter, with 16 bases between their ends. To prepare the library, the immunoSEQ multiplex PCR assay was applied. The multiplex PCR relied on a mix of 60 forward primers for TCR Vbeta segments and 13 reverse primers for TCR Jbeta segments. Amplification of the CDR3 region of rearranged TCR beta genes was performed with a multiplex PCR assay on genomic DNA. The amplified TCR beta libraries were sequenced on the Illumina HiSeq System as 87-base-pair reads. The study's processing was this. In a later analysis, 70 million to 95 million unique TCR beta chains were counted across the 690 or so repertoires, and roughly 10 million of these chains were shared by at least two donors. Raw reads were error-corrected and collapsed into unique sequences with a nearest-neighbor algorithm that merged closely related sequences to remove PCR and sequencing errors. Alignment of CDR3 sequences to IMGT reference sequences was used to assign V, D and J gene segments. For a sequence to be retained, at least a six-nucleotide match to both a V gene segment and a J gene segment was required. Rearrangements were called productive when the CDR3 lacked stop codons and stayed in frame with V and J; all others were non-productive. CDR3 was defined according to IMGT convention as the region running from the second conserved V-encoded cysteine to the conserved J-encoded phenylalanine. Sequences without an unambiguous match to a single V gene segment were excluded from the earlier analysis of a few hundred of the donors. In an earlier analysis of approximately 550 of the donors, V segments were called functional above 56.7% productive rearrangements and were called segregating when the between-donor standard deviation exceeded 5%. To diagnose cytomegalovirus status from the catalog of TCR beta chain sequences, a statistical classification framework was built. A later analysis assigned V and J genes by comparing TCR nucleotide sequences with IMGT/GENE-DB human TR gene sequences. In a later analysis, CDR3 sequences and most-parsimonious VDJ recombination scenarios were assigned using the TCRdist pipeline. In a later analysis, each TCR beta chain was defined by its CDR3 amino acid sequence together with its V-gene family, and reads without a unique V-gene family were excluded. In a later analysis, some 600 highly shared, low-generation-probability nucleotide sequences were removed to address suspected cross-contamination and a sequencing artifact. In a later analysis, a clonal expansion index for each public chain was calculated from normalized within-repertoire ranks of inferred template counts. In a later analysis, generation probabilities were computed with a VDJ recombination model fitted to out-of-frame rearrangements, and the resulting probabilities were checked against IGoR. In a later analysis, hypergeometric tests were used to score TCR-TCR, TCR-HLA and TCR-CMV co-occurrence, with a repertoire-size bias correction applied to TCR pairs. In a later analysis, false discovery rates were estimated by permuting HLA or CMV assignments 20 times. A later analysis grouped co-occurring TCRs with DBSCAN, adding TCRdist sequence similarity when clustering within HLA-allele-positive subsets. For co-occurrence clustering, repertoires with fewer than 30,000 or more than 120,000 public chains were excluded, along with five or six repertoires with anomalous nucleotide sharing. TCRdb re-hosts the immuneACCESS table, in-frame sequences only. Its copies lack some clones; in the studies checked, an unresolved V gene accounts for under half of them, and the cause for the rest is not known. From that table come the V and J calls and clone size; the DNA was used to work out D and trimming. For this sample there are about 43,000 clones; around three quarters appear just once. Jointly, the top ten make up 1.4% of the sample.

The cohort comprised hundreds of healthy bone marrow donors. At the time of sampling, every cohort member was nominally healthy, though immune exposures that went unrecorded were likely present. The donor tested CMV seronegative and was one of the 352 seronegative cohort members. A peripheral blood sample was collected from each donor, and TCR beta sequencing was performed on peripheral blood mononuclear cells. Genomic DNA was extracted from the blood cell samples with the Qiagen DNeasy Blood Extraction Kit. The sequenced sample consisted of PBMCs. Recombination linked TRBV6-6 to TRBJ1-1; the D region possibly corresponds to TRBD1 (6 bases align). The TCR sequence derives from a man aged 25-45 years in good health and CMV-seronegative. The sequenced DNA is TGTGCCAGCTGGGACACTAATAAACACACTGAAGCTTTCTTT. This yields the protein CASWDTNKHTEAFF.